A single sample is the source of the 12 T cell receptor beta chains below, sequenced in a study of shared clonotypes between healthy human individuals (TCRdb year 2020). Preparation of the library involved the immunoSEQ multiplex PCR assay. This immuneACCESS table, as held by TCRdb, lists in-frame sequences with V and J called but not all clones. Of the missing ones, under half trace to an unresolved V gene in checked studies; the others have no known cause. This sample gives roughly 2.5 million clones in total; around nine tenths of them show up just once. Together, the top ten hold 0.11% to 0.15% of the sample. Material for sequencing was naive CD4+ T cells sorted from blood. The cell subset or site label of this sample denotes: CD45RA+ positively selected. The receptor set was obtained from a man between 18 and 29 years old in good health.

This chain connects TRBV7-9 to TRBJ2-5; D call uncertain. CDR3 length equals 15 residues. CDR1 is SEHNR, CDR2 FQNEAQ, per germline (reference sequence). Trimming shortened V by 1 base and J by 0 bases, and 9 bases separated the two germline ends. The CDR3 region has the DNA TGTGCCAGCAGCTTAGGGGCAAGTAACCAAGAGACCCAGTACTTC. Amino acids: CASSLGASNQETQYF.

For the CDR3, the DNA is TGTGCCAGCAGCCAGGGACTAGCGGGGGGGCAGGAGACCCAGTACTTC. This translates into CASSQGLAGGQETQYF. The chain carries TRBV5-6 and TRBJ2-5; 16 bases line up with TRBD2. After removal of 4 bases from V and 5 bases from J, the junction contained 5 bases not matched to a gene. CDR3 length: 16 residues. Germline loops: CDR1 SGHDT, CDR2 YYEEEE. The full variable domain, with the rest looked up from reference TRBV5-6 and TRBJ2-5, is DAGVTQSPTHLIKTRGQQVTLRCSPKSGHDTVSWYQQALGQGPQFIFQYYEEEERQRGNFPDRFSGHQFPNYSSELNVNALLLGDSALYLCASSQGLAGGQETQYFGPGTRLLVL.

About this clone itself: Distinct nucleotide sequences in the sample also encode this CDR3. CDR3 loop: CASSLRTSGSYEQYF. The CDR3 DNA reads TGCGCCAGCAGCTTACGGACTAGCGGTTCCTACGAGCAGTACTTC. V usage is TRBV5-1 and J usage is TRBJ2-7; 10 bases are shared with TRBD2. V lost 2 bases and J lost 1; bases outside the gene matches: 3. Germline CDR1 is SGHRS and CDR2 is YFSETQ. The CDR3 has 15 amino acids.

The rearrangement joins TRBV4-3 to TRBJ2-5; no clear D gene. The germline V and J ends were trimmed by 0 bases and 6 bases, with 14 bases remaining between them. This CDR3 region has 15 residues. The germline V gene encodes CDR1 LGHNA and CDR2 YSLEER. This chain's CDR3 is CASSQDETSGKTQYF. The DNA of the CDR3 is TGCGCCAGCAGCCAAGATGAGACCTCTGGGAAGACCCAGTACTTC.

This chain links TRBV2 with TRBJ2-2; 9 bases agree with TRBD1. The CDR3 is 16 amino acids. J was trimmed by 7 bases and V by 6 bases; bases with no gene match: 12. Germline assignment: CDR1 SNHLY and CDR2 FYNNEI. CDR3 DNA: TGTGCCAGCAGCGAGGTGGGGACAGGGATGATCGGGGAGCTGTTTTTT. It translates to CASSEVGTGMIGELFF.

This clone has just one count. The chain couples TRBV25-1 to TRBJ2-2; perhaps TRBD1 as D (8 bases). Germline lookup yields CDR1 MGHDK and CDR2 SYGVNS. The CDR3 sequence is 15 residues long. V was shortened by 8 bases and J by 3 bases, with 16 bases between the two germline ends. DNA for the CDR3: TGTGCCAGCTCCGGACAGGGAGGGGACACCGGGGAGCTGTTTTTT. This translates into CASSGQGGDTGELFF.

Worth noting for this clone: Distinct nucleotide sequences in the sample also encode this CDR3. This chain uses TRBV5-1 with TRBJ2-2; either TRBD1 or TRBD2 may supply D (5 bases each). In germline, CDR1 is SGHRS, CDR2 YFSETQ. The V end was cut by 4 bases, the J end by 2 bases, with 9 bases between. CDR3 length: 14 residues. This chain's CDR3 is CASSLGPNTGELFF. CDR3 DNA: TGCGCCAGCAGCCTGGGACCCAACACCGGGGAGCTGTTTTTT.

This chain uses TRBV11-2 with TRBJ2-2; D is undetermined. In germline, CDR1 is SGHAT, CDR2 FQNNGV. V shed 4 bases and J shed 13 bases, with 34 bases lying between them. This CDR3 comprises 19 residues. The DNA of the CDR3 is TGTGCCAGCAGCTCCCCCCGGTGGATTGGTGCTCGGCCCTTGGTTCGGCTGTTTTTT. It specifies CASSSPRWIGARPLVRLFF.

The J gene is TRBJ2-1, the V gene TRBV9; perhaps TRBD2 as D (6 bases). The germline V gene has CDR1 SGDLS and CDR2 YYNGEE. The germline V and J ends were trimmed by 3 bases and 6 bases, with 19 bases remaining between them. The CDR3 loop spans 16 amino acids. The CDR3 region has the DNA TGTGCCAGCAGCGGGGGGGACGCCGGTGTAGGCAATGAGCAGTTCTTC. Its translation is CASSGGDAGVGNEQFF.

The chain recombines TRBV10-2 with TRBJ1-1; no firm D call. The V and J ends lost 7 bases and 1 base respectively, with 10 bases between them. The CDR3 totals 13 residues. The germline V gene encodes CDR1 WSHSY and CDR2 SAAADI. CDR3 in DNA: TGCGCCAGCACCTCGGAGGGGAACACTGAAGCTTTCTTT. Residues: CASTSEGNTEAFF.

This clone was observed once. This chain links TRBV4-1 with TRBJ1-1, with 7 bases aligning to TRBD1. After removal of 5 bases from V and 0 bases from J, the junction contained 3 bases not matched to a gene. This CDR3 comprises 14 residues. Germline values: CDR1 MGHRA, CDR2 YSYEKL. CDR3 protein: CASSSQGLNTEAFF. DNA of the CDR3: TGCGCCAGCAGCTCACAGGGGCTGAACACTGAAGCTTTCTTT.

This clone has just one count. The sample holds other DNA sequences that translate to the same CDR3. This chain uses TRBV6-5 with TRBJ2-7; D is perhaps TRBD1 (6 bases). The V gene lost 6 bases and the J gene lost 0 bases, with 9 bases spanning the gap. CDR3 size: 13 residues. Germline values: CDR1 MNHEY, CDR2 SVGAGI. Here the CDR3 reads CASSRQVSYEQYF. In DNA form, the CDR3 reads TGTGCCAGCAGCCGACAGGTCTCCTACGAGCAGTACTTC.